The 22 T cell receptor beta chains below were found in one sample sequenced in a study of blood T cells in healthy people across ages. Then a second PCR, running roughly 6 to 11 cycles, was carried out with a sample-barcoded 5' primer and a J-beta primer mix. From the 5' RACE reads, TCRdb called clonotypes with MiXCR, one entry per CDR3 protein. This table holds 730,000 or so distinct CDR3 sequences, roughly 44% found once. Sequenced sample: blood. The receptors here all came from a woman aged 55 to 70 in good health.

This clonotype was observed a handful of times. This chain connects TRBV4-2 to TRBJ1-1; the D gene is possibly TRBD1 (5 bases). CDR1 is LGHNA, CDR2 YNFKEQ, per germline. The CDR3 covers 12 residues. V lost 8 bases, J lost 7 bases, and 14 bases lay in between. CDR3 sequence (DNA): TGTGCCAGCTCCCTCTGGGGGGGTGAAGCTTTCTTT. Its translation: CASSLWGGEAFF.

The V and J genes are TRBV5-1 and TRBJ2-7; TRBD2 is a possible D gene (5 bases). V was cut by 0 bases and J by 4 bases, with 11 bases left in between. CDR3 size: 14 residues. CDR1 is SGHRS and CDR2 is YFSETQ in the germline V gene. Written as DNA, the CDR3 is TGCGCCAGCAGCTTGGGTACGGACTTTTACGAGCAGTACTTC. Its protein product is CASSLGTDFYEQYF.

V is TRBV20-1 and J is TRBJ2-7, with 10 bases that match TRBD2. Germline CDR1 reads DFQATT; CDR2 reads SNEGSKA (reference sequence). There are 13 residues in the CDR3. The V and J ends lost 6 bases and 7 bases, in that order; junction bases with no gene match: 9. The CDR3 nucleotides read TGCAGTGCCTCTAGCGGGAGAAGGGGGGAGCAGTACTTC. Translation gives CSASSGRRGEQYF.

The chain carries TRBV5-5 and TRBJ1-2; TRBD1 matches 9 bases. The CDR3 has 16 residues. The junction had 7 bases not matched to a gene; V was cut back by 4 bases and J by 0 bases. The germline V gene has CDR1 SGHKS and CDR2 YYEKEE (reference sequence). The CDR3 nucleotides are TGTGCCAGCAGCACCGGGACAGGGACCTCTAACTATGGCTACACCTTC. Protein product: CASSTGTGTSNYGYTF.

This clonotype was picked up many times. The gene calls are TRBV9 and TRBJ2-1; 11 nucleotides agree with TRBD2. The germline V gene encodes CDR1 SGDLS and CDR2 YYNGEE. The CDR3 spans 14 residues. Trimming took 6 bases from V and 7 from J; bases not matched to a gene: 6. The CDR3 sequence is CASNSGGAWNEQFF. Written as DNA, the CDR3 is TGTGCCAGCAATAGCGGGGGGGCTTGGAATGAGCAGTTCTTC.

The V call is TRBV9, the J call TRBJ2-7; TRBD2 agrees at 10 bases. Looked up from germline, CDR1 is SGDLS and CDR2 is YYNGEE. V lost 2 bases and J lost 2; bases outside the gene matches: 4. This CDR3 is built from 15 residues. The CDR3 spells CASSVLAGVPYEQYF. Written as DNA, the CDR3 is TGTGCCAGCAGCGTCCTAGCGGGAGTCCCCTACGAGCAGTACTTC.

The rearrangement links TRBV7-8 to TRBJ1-3; no definite D call. Germline values: CDR1 SGHVS, CDR2 FQNEAQ. This CDR3 has 15 amino acids. V lost 3 bases, J lost 0 bases, and 9 bases lay in between. CDR3 loop: CASSFVQNSGNTIYF. The CDR3, as DNA: TGTGCCAGCAGCTTCGTGCAGAACTCTGGAAACACCATATATTTT.

V and J are TRBV20-1 and TRBJ1-4; no definite D call. This CDR3 has 14 residues. The ends were cut back, 6 bases at V and 3 bases at J, with 14 bases in the middle. Germline CDR1 is DFQATT and CDR2 is SNEGSKA (reference sequence). CDR3 in DNA: TGCAGTGCCCCTGCGGGATCAGCTAATGAAAAACTGTTTTTT. Protein: CSAPAGSANEKLFF.

There are many counts of this clonotype. This rearrangement joins TRBV6-2 or TRBV6-3 to TRBJ1-5; D gene ambiguous. V lost 6 bases to trimming and J lost 1 base, with 4 bases between them. The germline V gene has CDR1 MNHEY and CDR2 SVGEGT. The CDR3 has 12 amino acids. The DNA of the CDR3 is TGTGCCAGCAGGGACAGCAATCAGCCCCAGCATTTT. This sequence encodes CASRDSNQPQHF.

This clonotype was counted a few times. The gene calls are TRBV7-2 and TRBJ1-1; the D is unclear. This CDR3 has 14 amino acids. V was trimmed by 1 base and J by 1 base, leaving 7 bases between them. The germline V gene encodes CDR1 SGHTA and CDR2 FQGNSA. CDR3 nucleotides: TGTGCCAGCAGCTTAGTACTCGGGAACACTGAAGCTTTCTTT. It codes for CASSLVLGNTEAFF. The full variable domain, in which reference TRBV7-2 and TRBJ1-1 provide the parts outside the CDR3, is GAGVSQSPSNKVTEKGKDVELRCDPISGHTALYWYRQSLGQGLEFLIYFQGNSAPDKSGLPSDRFSAERTGGSVSTLTIQRTQQEDSAVYLCASSLVLGNTEAFFGQGTRLTVV.

This clonotype has a count of ten or more. J is TRBJ2-7 and V is TRBV28; D uncertain. V shed 2 bases and J shed 5 bases, with 4 bases lying between them. The CDR3 length is 11 residues. Germline-derived CDR1 and CDR2 are MDHEN and SYDVKM. The CDR3, as DNA: TGTGCCAGCAGTTTAAGGCACGAGCAGTACTTC. Translating it yields CASSLRHEQYF.

This clonotype came up many times. This sequence joins TRBV14 and TRBJ1-6, with D perhaps TRBD1 (6 bases). Trimming removed 5 bases from V and 5 bases from J, with 10 bases in between. The CDR3 loop spans 14 amino acids. CDR1 and CDR2 from the germline V gene are SGHDN and FVKESK. DNA for the CDR3: TGTGCCAGCAGCGGGACACCGAATAATTCACCCCTCCACTTT. Encoded protein: CASSGTPNNSPLHF.

This clonotype was counted a single time. The chain couples TRBV21-1 to TRBJ1-6; TRBD1, the table's D call, was not compared with the DNA. TRBV21-1 has pseudogene status. The CDR3 totals 15 residues. CDR3 coding DNA: TGTGCCAGCAGCAAGGGGACCGCCCCTAATTCACCCCTCCACTTT. This codes for CASSKGTAPNSPLHF.

As regards this clonotype: Mismatch with germline at one junction end may stem from a read error. The rearrangement joins TRBV6-5 to TRBJ2-3, with TRBD1 matching over 8 bases. The CDR3 runs 15 residues. Germline V gene lookup returns CDR1 MNHEY and CDR2 SVGAGI. The CDR3: CASSKPGGGRDMQYF. CDR3 in DNA: TGTGCCAGCAGTAAACCAGGGGGCGGACGAGATATGCAGTATTTT.

The rearrangement joins TRBV6-5 to TRBJ1-1, with 7 nucleotides matching TRBD1. Germline V lookup: CDR1 MNHEY, CDR2 SVGAGI. With V trimmed by 2 bases and J by 6 bases, 21 bases remained unmatched. The CDR3 contains 19 residues. Here the CDR3 reads CASSYRRISRTGTPAEAFF. CDR3 bases: TGTGCCAGCAGTTACCGCAGAATTAGTAGGACAGGAACACCAGCTGAAGCTTTCTTT.

The table lists this clonotype with a few counts. The CDR3 protein is CASSQALYFSSYNEQFF. For the CDR3, the DNA is TGCGCCAGCAGCCAAGCCCTTTATTTTAGCTCCTACAATGAGCAGTTCTTC. The rearrangement links TRBV4-1 to TRBJ2-1; D remains unclear. V lost 1 base to trimming and J lost 0 bases, with 13 bases between them. The CDR3 extends over 17 amino acids. CDR1 and CDR2 from the germline V gene are MGHRA and YSYEKL.

The rearrangement joins TRBV15 to TRBJ2-5; D may match TRBD1 or TRBD2 (5 bases each). V dropped 0 bases and J dropped 11 bases, with 19 bases sitting between them. The CDR3 is 15 amino acids. Germline assignment: CDR1 LNHNV and CDR2 YYDKDF (reference sequence). CDR3 sequence (DNA): TGTGCCACCAGCAGAGATATGGGGGAGCATTCCGGGCAGTACTTC. Protein: CATSRDMGEHSGQYF.

Concerning this clonotype itself: This may stem from a read error, because a much larger clone lies one nucleotide away. The rearrangement uses TRBV5-1 and TRBJ2-6; D may be TRBD1 (6 bases). CDR3 length equals 15 residues. From germline, CDR1 is SGHRS and CDR2 YFSETQ. CDR3 nucleotides: TGCGCCAGCAGCATTAGGGGGTCTGGGGCCGACGTCCTGACTTTC. Translated, it gives CASSIRGSGADVLTF.

The gene calls are TRBV12-3 or TRBV12-4 and TRBJ2-3; D uncertain. This CDR3 has 15 residues. Trimming pared 4 bases from V and 0 bases from J, leaving 11 bases between. CDR3 residues: CASSSQTTSTDTQYF. The CDR3 DNA reads TGTGCCAGCAGTTCCCAAACAACTAGCACAGATACGCAGTATTTT.

The sample holds a few counts of this clonotype. The rearrangement uses TRBV9 and TRBJ2-3; TRBD1 or TRBD2 may be the D gene (5 bases each). The CDR3 covers 15 residues. Between the trimmed V and J ends, which lost 1 base and 0 bases, there was a span of 9 bases. Germline-derived CDR1 and CDR2 are SGDLS and YYNGEE. The CDR3 nucleotides are TGTGCCAGCAGCGTAAGAGAGGGGAGCACAGATACGCAGTATTTT. It codes for CASSVREGSTDTQYF.

The genes are TRBV5-1 and TRBJ2-1; TRBD1 matches at 7 bases. The CDR3 is 16 residues long. J gave up 0 bases and V 1 base, and 4 bases lay outside the gene matches. Germline V lookup: CDR1 SGHRS, CDR2 YFSETQ. CDR3 protein: CASSLQGTASYNEQFF. In nucleotides, the CDR3 is TGCGCCAGCAGCTTGCAGGGGACAGCCTCCTACAATGAGCAGTTCTTC.

The rearrangement links TRBV29-1 to TRBJ2-7; either TRBD1 or TRBD2 may supply D (5 bases each). Germline CDR1 and CDR2: SQVTM and ANQGSEA. This CDR3 is 16 amino acids long. V was shortened by 8 bases and J by 7 bases, with 30 bases between the two germline ends. CDR3: CSTHRDGDLSYNEQYF. DNA of the CDR3: TGCAGCACCCATAGGGATGGGGACCTCTCCTACAATGAGCAGTACTTC.